Following are 2 T cell receptor beta chains from one sample sequenced in a study of vaccination effects on CD4 cells after COVID-19. TCRdb's table, derived via immunoSEQ multiplex PCR, lists solely in-frame clones and lacks some. Of under 40,000 clones detected, about two thirds appear once; the ten largest clones hold about 4%. No antigen has been assigned to these receptors. After around nine days in culture, the CD4+ T cells were isolated. The sample was CD4+ T cells from PBMCs cultured without peptide, taken before COVID-19 vaccination. The receptors stem from a human donor who received a COVID-19 vaccine.

The CDR3 DNA is TGCAGCGAACGACCCGGGACAGGGGCACAAGAGACCCAGTACTTC. Its protein product is CSERPGTGAQETQYF. The V gene is TRBV29-1, the J gene TRBJ2-5; TRBD1 aligns across 10 bases. Looked up from germline, CDR1 is SQVTM and CDR2 is ANQGSEA. The length of the CDR3 is 15 residues. V lost 7 bases and J lost 2; bases outside the gene matches: 10. The complete variable domain, with remaining parts taken from reference TRBV29-1 and TRBJ2-5, reads SAVISQKPSRDICQRGTSLTIQCQVDSQVTMMFWYRQQPGQSLTLIATANQGSEATYESGFVIDKFPISRPNLTFSTLTVSNMSPEDSSIYLCSERPGTGAQETQYFGPGTRLLVL.

This clone was seen a handful of times. The chain employs TRBV5-4 and TRBJ1-2; 7 bases are shared with TRBD1. Looked up from germline, CDR1 is SGHNT and CDR2 is YYREEE (reference sequence). The J segment lost 0 bases and the V segment lost 4 bases, leaving 6 bases of the junction unmatched. The CDR3 is 15 residues long. The DNA for the CDR3 is TGTGCCAGCAGCGACGACAGGGAGGCTAACTATGGCTACACCTTC. Residues: CASSDDREANYGYTF.